This T cell receptor (beta chain) originates from a study of cytomegalovirus exposure and HLA in healthy donors. Primers for the PCR totalled 60 Vbeta and 13 Jbeta. Only in-frame clones appear in the TCRdb table, and some are missing; sequencing was by immunoSEQ multiplex PCR. The table has approximately 89,000 clones, approximately 72% seen once. As to this clone: Its antigen is unknown.

Study results and caveats: Several V segments, TRBV6-2 and TRBV6-3 among them, could not be told apart and were dropped. While the bulk of TCR sequences proved rare, some public TCRs turned up in many donors. In an earlier analysis, most TCR beta V segments were productive about 87% or about 30% of the time.

There are 18 residues in the CDR3. The germline gives CDR1 LNHNV, CDR2 YYDKDF (reference sequence). V was cut by 1 base and J by 4 bases, with 20 bases left in between. The J gene is TRBJ2-1, the V gene TRBV15, with D tentatively TRBD2 (5 bases). Specimen: PBMCs. This clonotype originated in a man between 25 and 39 years old in good health and CMV-seropositive. The CDR3 bases are TGTGCCACCAGCAGAGTCCCTCCTCAGCACGGGGAGTACAATGAGCAGTTCTTC. Translation: CATSRVPPQHGEYNEQFF. The whole variable domain, remainder taken from reference TRBV15 and TRBJ2-1, is DAMVIQNPRYQVTQFGKPVTLSCSQTLNHNVMYWYQQKSSQAPKLLFHYYDKDFNNEADTPDNFQSRRPNTSFCFLDIRSPGLGDTAMYLCATSRVPPQHGEYNEQFFGPGTRLTVL.